These 10 T cell receptor beta chains originate from one sample sequenced in a study of CD8+CD57+ T cells in acquired aplastic anemia. Genomic DNA, the template, was used for profiling of the TCR beta VDJ and CDR3. TCRdb ran MiXCR on the reads and lists one entry per CDR3 protein. The table includes 200,000 or so distinct CDR3 sequences, 40% to 55% detected once. Only patients with CD8+CD57+ cell expansion on flow cytometry were chosen for sequencing. The sequenced material came from sorted CD4+, CD8+, or CD8+CD57+ T cells (not recorded which) from PBMCs. These receptors came from a human donor with aplastic anemia.

There are many counts of this clonotype. The V and J genes are TRBV7-9 and TRBJ2-1, with D possibly being TRBD2 (5 bases). Trimming removed 5 bases from V and 4 bases from J, with 15 bases in between. Germline CDR1 and CDR2: SEHNR and FQNEAQ (reference sequence). CDR3 size: 15 residues. CDR3 coding DNA: TGTGCCAGCAGCCGACCGGGGTCGGAGTACAATGAGCAGTTCTTC. This sequence encodes CASSRPGSEYNEQFF.

This clonotype was detected many times. This chain connects TRBV20-1 to TRBJ2-1; TRBD1 aligns across 8 bases. Trimming removed 1 base from V and 1 base from J; junction bases left unmatched: 3. CDR3 size: 15 residues. CDR1 is DFQATT and CDR2 is SNEGSKA in the germline V gene (reference sequence). The CDR3 nucleotides read TGCAGTGCTAGAGTCTACAGGGGGTCCTACAATGAGCAGTTCTTC. Its protein product is CSARVYRGSYNEQFF.

This clonotype was seen many times. The chain carries TRBV29-1 and TRBJ2-4; D not resolved. Germline-derived CDR1 and CDR2 are SQVTM and ANQGSEA. The CDR3 is 15 amino acids. V was clipped by 3 bases and J by 5 bases, with 17 bases between them. CDR3: CSVEAYAFGQNIQYF. The DNA for the CDR3 is TGCAGCGTTGAGGCGTATGCCTTTGGCCAAAACATTCAGTACTTC. Complete variable domain (other parts from reference TRBV29-1 and TRBJ2-4): SAVISQKPSRDICQRGTSLTIQCQVDSQVTMMFWYRQQPGQSLTLIATANQGSEATYESGFVIDKFPISRPNLTFSTLTVSNMSPEDSSIYLCSVEAYAFGQNIQYFGAGTRLSVL.

The sample holds many counts of this clonotype. This sequence joins TRBV24-1 and TRBJ1-3; D unresolved. The germline V gene encodes CDR1 KGHDR and CDR2 SFDVKD. The length of the CDR3 is 12 residues. V lost 1 base and J 4 bases, leaving 1 base between the germline ends. CDR3 sequence: CATSDFGNTIYF. The CDR3 nucleotides are TGTGCCACCAGTGATTTCGGAAACACCATATATTTT.

The chain links TRBV19 to TRBJ1-5; weak D call: TRBD1 (6 bases). The ends were cut back, 6 bases at V and 0 bases at J, with 6 bases in the middle. CDR1 is LNHDA, CDR2 SQIVND, per germline (reference sequence). This CDR3 contains 13 residues. CDR3 loop: CASRGGSNQPQHF. The DNA of the CDR3 is TGTGCCAGTAGAGGGGGTAGCAATCAGCCCCAGCATTTT.

Many counts were recorded for this clonotype. The chain recombines TRBV5-6 with TRBJ2-2; 13 bases are shared with TRBD2. This CDR3 has 16 amino acids. Per germline, CDR1 SGHDT and CDR2 YYEEEE. V was clipped by 4 bases and J by 7 bases; unmatched bases: 7. CDR3 coding DNA: TGTGCCAGCAGCGAGGGACTAGCGGGACTCATCGGGGAGCTGTTTTTT. Residues: CASSEGLAGLIGELFF.

V usage is TRBV5-4 and J usage is TRBJ2-1, with D unresolved. The CDR3 covers 15 residues. Deletions cut 3 bases from V and 5 bases from J, with 15 bases between. Germline assignment: CDR1 SGHNT and CDR2 YYREEE (reference sequence). The CDR3 sequence: CASSSALIRDNEQFF. CDR3 in DNA: TGTGCCAGCAGCTCTGCTCTTATCCGGGACAATGAGCAGTTCTTC.

On this clonotype: Given a much more abundant clone one base away, this may be a read error. V is TRBV24-1 and J is TRBJ2-7; D call uncertain. The germline gives CDR1 KGHDR, CDR2 SFDVKD. CDR3 length: 10 amino acids. V lost 9 bases and J 2 bases, leaving 4 bases between the germline ends. CDR3 in DNA: TGTGCCACCCCCCCCTACGAGCAGTACTTC. Translation gives CATPPYEQYF.

This clonotype has ten or more counts. The chain couples TRBV6-2 or TRBV6-3 to TRBJ2-5; the D gene is possibly TRBD1 (5 bases). This CDR3 has 13 residues. Germline lookup yields CDR1 MNHEY and CDR2 SVGEGT. The V gene lost 2 bases and the J gene lost 3 bases, with 7 bases spanning the gap. The CDR3 sequence is CASSYPGKETQYF. The CDR3 DNA sequence: TGTGCCAGCAGTTACCCAGGGAAAGAGACCCAGTACTTC.

This chain connects TRBV7-2 to TRBJ2-7; possibly TRBD1 for D (6 bases). CDR3 length: 14 residues. Germline V lookup: CDR1 SGHTA, CDR2 FQGNSA. Trimming shortened V by 5 bases and J by 5 bases, and 16 bases separated the two germline ends. The CDR3 reads CASSLPQGTDEQYF. The CDR3 DNA sequence: TGTGCCAGCAGCCTGCCCCAGGGGACGGACGAGCAGTACTTC.